This TCR beta chain was recorded in a study of cytomegalovirus exposure and HLA in healthy donors. Study background: A preliminary data release comprised about 85 million unique TCRs obtained from HLA-typed donors. Study findings and constraints: Analysis performed later found more than 15,000 TCR beta sequences associated with HLA alleles at 0.05 false discovery rate. There was a cluster of highly shared sequence variants that was likely a sequencing artifact. The study listed about 150 cytomegalovirus-associated TCR beta chains.

The PCR had 60 Vbeta and 13 Jbeta primers. The assay was immunoSEQ multiplex PCR, and TCRdb's table has in-frame clones only and misses some. The sample has 250,000 to 350,000 clones; 75% to 90% are singletons. The CDR3 sequence is 18 residues long. Trimming cost V 1 base and J 0 bases; bases outside gene matches: 6. The germline CDR1 and CDR2 sequences are MGHRA and YSYEKL. This clone was seen only a few times. Antigen: not known. The sample comprised PBMCs. This clonotype was sampled from a girl under 10 years old in good health and CMV-seronegative. The chain joins TRBV4-1 to TRBJ2-4, with 10 bases lining up with TRBD1. DNA of the CDR3: TGCGCCAGCAGCCAAGGGACAGGGGGGGTCCTAGCCAAAAACATTCAGTACTTC. Protein sequence: CASSQGTGGVLAKNIQYF.